A selection of T cell receptor beta chains follows, all from one sample in a study of blood T cell repertoires in COVID-19. Sequencing was performed with immunoSEQ multiplex PCR; in TCRdb, only in-frame clones are kept and a portion is missing. Here the sample spans roughly 42,000 clones, around 87% being singletons. The source material was peripheral blood. The receptors come from a man aged 45-60 years with active COVID-19. CDR3s include the opening cysteine and the closing phenylalanine or tryptophan. The D gene is left open where the match is weak. The listing skips clone size in some rows; elsewhere it reads once, few, many or a size class.

D,V,size,J,CDR3,DNA
TRBD1,TRBV5-1,.,TRBJ1-1,CASSLADNRGNTEAFF,TGCGCCAGCAGCTTGGCCGATAACAGGGGGAACACTGAAGCTTTCTTT
.,TRBV7-2,.,TRBJ2-5,CASSRPATVRETQYF,TGTGCCAGCAGCCGTCCTGCGACAGTAAGAGAGACCCAGTACTTC
.,TRBV3-1/TRBV3-2,.,TRBJ1-2,CASSQDTGPYRGGYTF,TGTGCCAGCAGCCAAGATACAGGGCCGTACCGGGGTGGCTACACCTTC
.,TRBV19,.,TRBJ1-1,CASNPYSGGRIGTEAFF,TGTGCCAGTAATCCTTATTCCGGGGGTCGTATTGGCACTGAAGCTTTCTTT
TRBD2,TRBV3-1/TRBV3-2,.,TRBJ2-1,CASSRQRGGLHNEQFF,TGTGCCAGCAGCCGCCAGCGGGGGGGCCTGCACAATGAGCAGTTCTTC
.,TRBV9,.,TRBJ1-5,CASSVTENQPQHF,TGTGCCAGCAGCGTAACAGAGAATCAGCCCCAGCATTTT
.,TRBV30,.,TRBJ1-5,CATKGRGFNQPQHF,TGTGCCACCAAGGGCAGGGGCTTCAATCAGCCCCAGCATTTT
.,TRBV6-6,once,TRBJ1-2,CASTPMMREANYGYTF,TGTGCCAGCACCCCAATGATGCGGGAAGCTAACTATGGCTACACCTTC
.,TRBV5-1,.,TRBJ1-2,CASSPDRGILNYGYTF,TGCGCCAGCAGCCCGGATAGGGGGATCCTAAACTATGGCTACACCTTC
TRBD1,TRBV6-5,.,TRBJ2-6,CASSYDRAGANVLTF,TGTGCCAGCAGCTATGACAGGGCTGGGGCCAACGTCCTGACTTTC
TRBD1,TRBV7-8,.,TRBJ2-7,CASSRRFKDRSSYEQYF,TGTGCCAGCAGCCGCCGTTTTAAGGACAGGAGCTCCTACGAGCAGTACTTC
.,TRBV19,once,TRBJ2-1,CASGFWGLYNEQFF,TGTGCCAGCGGATTTTGGGGACTCTACAATGAGCAGTTCTTC
.,TRBV7-2,.,TRBJ2-7,CASSLSPGPKYEQYF,TGTGCCAGCAGCTTATCGCCAGGGCCTAAGTACGAGCAGTACTTC
.,TRBV9,.,TRBJ1-3,CASSVGGGTSGNTIYF,TGTGCCAGCAGCGTAGGGGGGGGCACCTCTGGAAACACCATATATTTT
TRBD1,TRBV25-1,.,TRBJ1-2,CASSDWDRELYGYTF,TGTGCCAGCAGTGACTGGGACAGGGAACTCTATGGCTACACCTTC
.,TRBV18,.,TRBJ1-4,CASSRTGTNEKLFF,TGTGCCAGCTCGCGGACTGGAACTAATGAAAAACTGTTTTTT
.,TRBV27,few,TRBJ1-3,CASSALQGNTIYF,TGTGCCAGCAGTGCTTTACAGGGAAACACCATATATTTT
TRBD2,TRBV9,.,TRBJ2-1,CASSSGTSGGPKLSNEQFF,TGTGCCAGCAGCTCGGGGACTAGCGGGGGGCCCAAACTTTCAAATGAGCAGTTCTTC
.,TRBV6-5,.,TRBJ1-5,CASRGAGQQPQHF,TGTGCCAGCAGGGGGGCAGGGCAACAGCCCCAGCATTTT
.,TRBV19,.,TRBJ1-5,CASTPSRGLGNQPQHF,TGTGCCAGTACCCCTTCCCGAGGGTTGGGCAATCAGCCCCAGCATTTT
TRBD1,TRBV5-1,once,TRBJ1-1,CASSFDRGHEAFF,TGCGCCAGCAGCTTCGACAGGGGCCATGAAGCTTTCTTT
.,TRBV7-2,.,TRBJ2-7,CASSTISYEQYF,TGTGCCAGCAGCACTATCTCCTACGAGCAGTACTTC
.,TRBV6-6,.,TRBJ1-2,CASSYREGGYTF,TGTGCCAGCAGTTACCGGGAAGGTGGCTACACCTTC
.,TRBV6-5,.,TRBJ2-4,CASHKGTYQYF,TGTGCCAGCCACAAGGGGACATATCAGTACTTC
TRBD1,TRBV27,.,TRBJ1-6,CASSLYGTGFGSPLHF,TGTGCCAGCAGTTTATATGGGACAGGGTTCGGGTCACCCCTCCACTTT
.,TRBV3-1/TRBV3-2,.,TRBJ1-1,CASSQVRSTEAFF,TGTGCCAGCAGCCAAGTCCGGTCCACTGAAGCTTTCTTT